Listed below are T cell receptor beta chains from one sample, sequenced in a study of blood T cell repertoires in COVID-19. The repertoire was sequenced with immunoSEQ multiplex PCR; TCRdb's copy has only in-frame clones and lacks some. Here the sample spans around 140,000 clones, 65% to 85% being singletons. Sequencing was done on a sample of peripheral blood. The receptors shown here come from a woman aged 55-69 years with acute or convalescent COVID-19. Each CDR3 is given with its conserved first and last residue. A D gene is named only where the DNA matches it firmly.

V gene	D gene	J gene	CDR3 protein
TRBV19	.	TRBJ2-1	CASNSGSLGYNEQFF
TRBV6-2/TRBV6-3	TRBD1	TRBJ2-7	CASSPLRTGFYEQYF
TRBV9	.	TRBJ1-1	CASSGTMNTEAFF
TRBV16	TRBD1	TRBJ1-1	CASSRADRVRDTEAFF
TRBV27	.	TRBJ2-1	CASSFGGGDEQFF
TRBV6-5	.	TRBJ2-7	CASSPRLLPNYEQYF
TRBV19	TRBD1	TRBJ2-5	CASSIIGGTGSFGETQYF
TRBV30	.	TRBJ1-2	CAWSVTLSYGYTF
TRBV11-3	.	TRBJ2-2	CASSLDWPSRELFF
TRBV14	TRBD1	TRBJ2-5	CASSQDSGTGGARTQYF
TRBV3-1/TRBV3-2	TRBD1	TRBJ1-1	CASSQEAGGLIVDTEAFF
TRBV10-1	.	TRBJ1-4	CASITVEGGGEKLFF
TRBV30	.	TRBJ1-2	CAWSVLQGQGYTF
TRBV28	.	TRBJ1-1	CASSRMGGGRTEAFF
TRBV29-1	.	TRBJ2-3	CSVVIAADTQYF
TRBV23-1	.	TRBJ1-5	CASSQSGGWECSSDQPQHF
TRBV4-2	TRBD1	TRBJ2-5	CASSQDSRGREETQYF
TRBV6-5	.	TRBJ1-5	CASSYSSFNQPQHF
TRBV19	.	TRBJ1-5	CASTRSGTISNQPQHF
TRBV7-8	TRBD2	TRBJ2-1	CASSSWTSGRTDEQFF
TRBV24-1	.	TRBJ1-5	CATSADSNQPQHF
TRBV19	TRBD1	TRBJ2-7	CASSMRTGYHYEQYF
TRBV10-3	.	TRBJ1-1	CAITRRGMDTEAFF
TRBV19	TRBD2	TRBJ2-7	CASSMGFQRETYEQYF
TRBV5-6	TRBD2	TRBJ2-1	CASSLEGRRGSSYNEQFF
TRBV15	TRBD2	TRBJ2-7	CATSRGGAGGQDEQYF
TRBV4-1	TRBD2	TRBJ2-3	CASSLGLAGGKDTQYF
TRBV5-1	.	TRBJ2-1	CASSLVLAQLTYNEQFF
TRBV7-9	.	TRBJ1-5	CASSLPGAGNQPQHF
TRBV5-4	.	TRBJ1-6	CASSLGQGYNSPLHF
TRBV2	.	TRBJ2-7	CASREPGTYYEQYF
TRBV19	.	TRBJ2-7	CASSIELSYEQYF
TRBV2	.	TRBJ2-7	CASLSGGRDRKTYEQYF
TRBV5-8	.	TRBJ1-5	CASSPGTLSNQPQHF
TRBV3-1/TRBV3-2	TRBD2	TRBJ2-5	CASSHRGLAETQYF
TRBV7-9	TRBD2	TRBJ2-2	CASSLEASGSGGLFF
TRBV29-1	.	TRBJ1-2	CSVTRGGGYTF
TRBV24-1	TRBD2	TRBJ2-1	CATSDYLASGSNEQFF
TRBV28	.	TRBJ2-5	CASTSEEEIMTETQYF
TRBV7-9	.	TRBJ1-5	CASSQGGVGQPQHF
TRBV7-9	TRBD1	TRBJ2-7	CASSPGQGAYEQYF
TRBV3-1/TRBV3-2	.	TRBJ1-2	CASSQEGRGHGYTF
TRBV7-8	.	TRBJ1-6	CASSPNRGDSPLHF
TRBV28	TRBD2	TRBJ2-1	CASRTVPFSGSSYNEQFF
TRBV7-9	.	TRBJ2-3	CASSLVAGTQYF
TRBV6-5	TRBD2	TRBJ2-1	CASSYSAGGPLEQFF
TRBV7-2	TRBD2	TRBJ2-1	CASSLRTSGSSGYNEQFF
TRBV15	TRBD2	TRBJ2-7	CATSRDPGLAGVEQYF
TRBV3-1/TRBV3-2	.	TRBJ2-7	CASSLTGSLGEQYF